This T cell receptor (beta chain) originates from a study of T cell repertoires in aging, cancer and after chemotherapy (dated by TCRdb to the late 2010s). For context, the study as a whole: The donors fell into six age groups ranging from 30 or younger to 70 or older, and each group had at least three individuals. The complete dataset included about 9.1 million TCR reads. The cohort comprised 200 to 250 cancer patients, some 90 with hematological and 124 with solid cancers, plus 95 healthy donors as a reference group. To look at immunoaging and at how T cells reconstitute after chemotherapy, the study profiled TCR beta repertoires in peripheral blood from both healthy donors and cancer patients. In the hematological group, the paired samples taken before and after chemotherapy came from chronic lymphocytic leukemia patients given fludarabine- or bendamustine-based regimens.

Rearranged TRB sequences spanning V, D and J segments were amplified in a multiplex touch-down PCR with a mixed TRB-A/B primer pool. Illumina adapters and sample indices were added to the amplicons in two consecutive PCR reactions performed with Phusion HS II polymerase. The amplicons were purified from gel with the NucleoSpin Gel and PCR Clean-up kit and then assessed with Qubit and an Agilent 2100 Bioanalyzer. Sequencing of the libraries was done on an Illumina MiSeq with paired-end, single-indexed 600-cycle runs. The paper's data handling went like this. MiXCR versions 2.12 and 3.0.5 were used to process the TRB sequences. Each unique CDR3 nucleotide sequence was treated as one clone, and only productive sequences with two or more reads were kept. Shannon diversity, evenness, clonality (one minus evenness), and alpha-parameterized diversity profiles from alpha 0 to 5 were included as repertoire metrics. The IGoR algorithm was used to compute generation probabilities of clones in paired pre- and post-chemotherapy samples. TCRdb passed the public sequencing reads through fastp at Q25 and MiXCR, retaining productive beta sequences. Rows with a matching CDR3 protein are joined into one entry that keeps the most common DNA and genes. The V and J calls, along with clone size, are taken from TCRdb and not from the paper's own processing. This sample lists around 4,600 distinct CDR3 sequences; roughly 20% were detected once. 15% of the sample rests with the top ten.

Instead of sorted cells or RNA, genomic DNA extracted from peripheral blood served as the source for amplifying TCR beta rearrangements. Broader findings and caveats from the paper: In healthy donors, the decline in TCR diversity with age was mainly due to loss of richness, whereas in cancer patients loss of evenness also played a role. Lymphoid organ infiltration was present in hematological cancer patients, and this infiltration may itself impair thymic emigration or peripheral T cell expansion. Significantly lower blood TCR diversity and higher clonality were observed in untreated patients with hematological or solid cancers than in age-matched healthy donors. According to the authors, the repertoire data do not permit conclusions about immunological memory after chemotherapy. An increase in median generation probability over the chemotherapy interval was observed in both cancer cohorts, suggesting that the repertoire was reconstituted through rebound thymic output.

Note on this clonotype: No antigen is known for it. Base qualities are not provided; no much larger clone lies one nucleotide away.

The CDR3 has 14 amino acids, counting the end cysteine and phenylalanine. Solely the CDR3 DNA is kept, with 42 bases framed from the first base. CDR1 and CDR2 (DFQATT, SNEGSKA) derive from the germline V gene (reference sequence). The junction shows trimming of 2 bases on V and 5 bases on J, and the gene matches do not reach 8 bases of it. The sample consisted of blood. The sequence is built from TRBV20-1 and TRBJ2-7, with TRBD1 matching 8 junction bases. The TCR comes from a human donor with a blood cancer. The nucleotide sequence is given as TGCAGTGCTAGAAGGACAGGGCGCCTCCACGAGCAGTACTTC. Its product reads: CSARRTGRLHEQYF.